This is a list of T cell receptor beta chains from one sample in a study of OX40 agonist ivuxolimab in advanced cancers. Here immunoSEQ multiplex PCR was the method, and the copy in TCRdb shows in-frame clones only, minus some. This table holds just over 90,000 clones, 94% found once. Sequencing was performed on CD4+ or CD8+ T cells sorted from blood, taken in a trial of the OX40 agonist ivuxolimab. The receptors derive from an adult with an advanced solid tumor such as melanoma, head and neck, liver or kidney cancer. The CDR3 runs from the conserved cysteine through the conserved F or W. D genes are given only for firm matches. A clone size is listed for some rows: how often the clone was seen (once, few, many), or a class if it is expanded.

>.|TRBV28|TRBD2|TRBJ2-7
TGTGCCAGCAGCCTGGGACTAGCGGGGGGACTCTACGAGCAGTACTTC
CASSLGLAGGLYEQYF
>.|TRBV27|.|TRBJ2-7
TGTGCCAGCAGTCCAAGCCTCGTACCTAGCGAGCAGTACTTC
CASSPSLVPSEQYF
>once|TRBV27|TRBD2|TRBJ2-7
TGTGCCAGCAGTGGGAGTAGCGGGAGGCCGTACGAGCAGTACTTC
CASSGSSGRPYEQYF
>once|TRBV7-2|TRBD2|TRBJ2-1
TGTGCCAGCAGCTTAGCGTCTAGCGGGGGGGCCGCTGAGCAGTTCTTC
CASSLASSGGAAEQFF
>.|TRBV10-3|TRBD1|TRBJ1-2
TGTGCCATCAGCTCGACAGGGAGAGATGGCTACACCTTC
CAISSTGRDGYTF
>.|TRBV2|.|TRBJ1-3
TGTGCCAGAAGTCTTGGAAACACCATATATTTT
CARSLGNTIYF
>.|TRBV10-3|.|TRBJ1-2
TGTGCCATCAGTGACTCTCAGGACGCAAGCGGGCAGGATGGCTACACCTTC
CAISDSQDASGQDGYTF
>.|TRBV5-6|.|TRBJ2-7
TGTGCCAGCAGCTTGGATGACGAGCAGTACTTC
CASSLDDEQYF
>.|TRBV9|.|TRBJ2-3
TGTGCCAGCAGCCCGATGGACGGTACGCAGTATTTT
CASSPMDGTQYF
>.|TRBV7-8|TRBD1|TRBJ2-5
TGTGCCAGCAGCCTGTGGACAGGGAAGGGAGAGACCCAGTACTTC
CASSLWTGKGETQYF
>once|TRBV11-2|TRBD1|TRBJ2-3
TGTGCCAGCAGCTTAGAAGCACAGGGGGGAGATACGCAGTATTTT
CASSLEAQGGDTQYF
>.|TRBV9|.|TRBJ2-7
TGTGCCAGCAGCGTAGAAGCAGGGTACGAGCAGTACTTC
CASSVEAGYEQYF
>.|TRBV2|TRBD2|TRBJ2-2
TGTGCCAGCAGCCCGGGACTAGGGTCCCGGGAGCTGTTTTTT
CASSPGLGSRELFF
>.|TRBV5-1|TRBD1|TRBJ1-1
TGCGCCAGCAGCCCCGGACAGGGGATCACTGAAGCTTTCTTT
CASSPGQGITEAFF
>.|TRBV4-3|.|TRBJ2-1
TGCGCCAGCAGCCAAGAGGGAAATGAGCAGTTCTTC
CASSQEGNEQFF
>.|TRBV11-2|.|TRBJ2-1
TGTGCCAGCAGCTTAGTGACGATAGAGCAGTTCTTC
CASSLVTIEQFF
>.|TRBV30|TRBD2|TRBJ2-1
TGTGCCTGTTTACTAGCGGGCTACAATGAGCAGTTCTTC
CACLLAGYNEQFF
>.|TRBV7-9|.|TRBJ2-5
TGTGCCAGCAGCTTAGCAGGGCACGAGACCCAGTACTTC
CASSLAGHETQYF
>.|TRBV27|.|TRBJ2-7
TGTGCCAGCAGTTTATATGAAGGGGACGAGCAGTACTTC
CASSLYEGDEQYF
>.|TRBV11-2|TRBD1|TRBJ1-1
TGTGCCAGCAGCTCACGAAGGACAGGGGCCCAGAACACTGAAGCTTTCTTT
CASSSRRTGAQNTEAFF
>.|TRBV25-1|.|TRBJ2-5
TGTGCCAGCAGTGAGGGGCAGATCGGAAAGACCCAGTACTTC
CASSEGQIGKTQYF
>.|TRBV5-8|.|TRBJ2-7
TGTGCCAGCAGACAGGTCAAGAGGGCCGCCCCCTACGAGCAGTACTTC
CASRQVKRAAPYEQYF
>.|TRBV4-1|TRBD1|TRBJ2-7
TGCGCCAGCAGCCAGGGACAGTTTTCCTACGAGCAGTACTTC
CASSQGQFSYEQYF
>.|TRBV13|.|TRBJ1-1
TGTGCCAGCAGCCTACCCCGGGGACTGAACACTGAAGCTTTCTTT
CASSLPRGLNTEAFF
>few|TRBV14|.|TRBJ2-7
TGTGCCAGCAGCCAAGGTTTCTACGAGCAGTACTTC
CASSQGFYEQYF
>.|TRBV4-3|.|TRBJ1-5
TGCGCCAGCAGCCAAGACGGGACACCCCATCAGCCCCAGCATTTT
CASSQDGTPHQPQHF
>.|TRBV9|TRBD1|TRBJ1-5
TGTGCCAGCAGCGTAGGACCGGGACAGGGGGATCAGCCCCAGCATTTT
CASSVGPGQGDQPQHF
>.|TRBV10-2|.|TRBJ1-1
TGCGCCAGCAGAATAGAGGCGTCAAACTCTGAAGCTTTCTTT
CASRIEASNSEAFF
>once|TRBV30|.|TRBJ1-3
TGTGCCTGGAGTGTGGGGAGAGGACGGAACACCATATATTTT
CAWSVGRGRNTIYF
>.|TRBV18|.|TRBJ1-5
TGTGCCAGCTCACCAGTTTCGGCGGACAATCAGCCCCAGCATTTT
CASSPVSADNQPQHF
>.|TRBV6-5|TRBD2|TRBJ2-3
TGTGCCAGCAGTCCGGCGGGGGGCACAGATACGCAGTATTTT
CASSPAGGTDTQYF
>.|TRBV11-2|.|TRBJ2-1
TGTGCCAGCAGCTCAGGGACGGGGAATGAGCAGTTCTTC
CASSSGTGNEQFF
>.|TRBV11-2|.|TRBJ1-1
TGTGCCAGCAGCCCCGTTGAGGGAGTCACTGAAGCTTTCTTT
CASSPVEGVTEAFF
>.|TRBV7-2|.|TRBJ2-3
TGTGCCAGCAGTCCCTTAGGGGCCGTGGGCACAGATACGCAGTATTTT
CASSPLGAVGTDTQYF
>.|TRBV10-2|.|TRBJ2-5
TGCGCCAGCAGTGAGTCGGGTGTTCCAGAGACCCAGTACTTC
CASSESGVPETQYF
>.|TRBV27|.|TRBJ2-3
TGTGCCAGCAGTTTATGGGCGGCTAGCACAGATACGCAGTATTTT
CASSLWAASTDTQYF